A single TCR beta chain is shown here with its context. Its specificity is not known. Every bit of the isolated RNA underwent reverse transcription, so sequencing read expressed TCRB transcripts. Assay: immunoSEQ multiplex PCR; the TCRdb copy retains only in-frame clones and omits some. This sample has some 360,000 clones; 9.6% occur once, and the top ten carry 0.55% to 0.75%. CDR1 SGHTA and CDR2 FQGNSA come from the germline V gene. The ends were cut back, 4 bases at V and 0 bases at J, with 16 bases in the middle. The length of the CDR3 is 17 residues. The record originates from a study of beta chain features in type 1 diabetes. Study summary: All samples together contributed 85 million to 120 million sorted cells for examination. Points from the study as a whole: Shortening of TCRB CDR3s, moderate but significant, appeared in all four CD4+ subsets of Type 1 diabetes patients. Sequencing of cDNA might inflate the share of cells that strongly express TCR. Individuals with type 1 diabetes displayed fewer insertions and more deletions at VDJ junctions.

This clonotype was obtained from a man under 40 with type 1 diabetes. Sequenced sample: central memory CD4+ T cells from blood. The chain combines TRBV7-2 with TRBJ1-5; D unresolved. The CDR3 DNA reads as TGTGCCAGCAGCTACGCCAGACTGGGGAATAGCAATCAGCCCCAGCATTTT. This encodes CASSYARLGNSNQPQHF.